This TCR beta chain was observed in a study of glioma-infiltrating T cells. TCR alpha and beta CDR3 regions were amplified from RNA using iRepertoire nested multiplex PCR. One-step reverse transcription and amplification started from approximately 100-400 ng of tissue mRNA or PBMC total RNA. TCRdb re-called the multiplex PCR reads with MiXCR, one entry per CDR3 protein. The data hold under 200,000 distinct CDR3 sequences, with 30% to 40% observed a single time. This clonotype was detected many times. The CDR3 covers 17 residues. The ends lost 6 bases at V and 1 base at J; junction bases unmatched: 10. Germline V gives CDR1 MNHNS, CDR2 SASEGT.

This sequence joins TRBV6-1 and TRBJ2-2, with 8 bases fitting TRBD1. This receptor was identified in a human donor with low-grade glioma or glioblastoma, undergoing nonglioma brain surgery, or in good health (not recorded which). The sample was glioma tissue, nonneoplastic brain tissue, or PBMCs (not recorded which). The chain's CDR3 is CASSWFWTGKNTGELFF. CDR3 in DNA: TGTGCCAGCAGCTGGTTCTGGACAGGGAAGAACACCGGGGAGCTGTTTTTT.